Included here is one T cell receptor (beta chain) sequence, with context. Its antigen is not identified. All patients relapsed after autologous stem cell transplantation, and brentuximab vedotin exposure varied. The source of the sample is a study of PD-1 blockade in classical Hodgkin lymphoma. General study points: CD8+ TCR diversity did not rise significantly by C4D1, unlike CD4+. Prior to therapy, complete responders displayed diversity much like that of newly diagnosed patients. Factors driving the repertoire differences, possibly disease activity or prior therapy, remain undefined. Newly diagnosed patients were reported to start with lower TCR diversity than healthy donors.

Measured with immunoSEQ multiplex PCR; TCRdb has only the in-frame clones, and not every one. The sample contains around 13,000 clones, roughly 82% of which appear only once. Germline CDR1 reads MNHEY; CDR2 reads SVGAGI. Trimming cost V 10 bases and J 3 bases, with 9 bases left between them. This CDR3 contains 11 residues. The chain carries TRBV6-5 and TRBJ1-1; no clear D. This clonotype was sampled from a human donor with classical Hodgkin lymphoma. Sequenced material: peripheral blood mononuclear cells (PBMCs), taken at baseline. The CDR3 here is CATTRDTEAFF. CDR3 DNA sequence: TGTGCCACAACACGGGACACTGAAGCTTTCTTT.